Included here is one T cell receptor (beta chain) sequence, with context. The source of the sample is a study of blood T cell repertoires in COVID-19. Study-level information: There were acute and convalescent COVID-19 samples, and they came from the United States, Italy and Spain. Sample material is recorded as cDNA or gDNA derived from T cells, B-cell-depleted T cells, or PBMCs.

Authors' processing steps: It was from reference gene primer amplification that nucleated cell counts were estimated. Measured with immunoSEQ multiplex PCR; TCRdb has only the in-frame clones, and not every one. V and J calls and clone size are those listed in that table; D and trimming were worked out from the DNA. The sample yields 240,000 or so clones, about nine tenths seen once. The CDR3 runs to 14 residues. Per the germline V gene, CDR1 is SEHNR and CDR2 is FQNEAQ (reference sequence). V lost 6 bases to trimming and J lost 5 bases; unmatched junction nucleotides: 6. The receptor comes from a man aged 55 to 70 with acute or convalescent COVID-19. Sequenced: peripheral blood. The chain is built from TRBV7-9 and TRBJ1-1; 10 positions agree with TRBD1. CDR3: CASRSDRGLTEAFF. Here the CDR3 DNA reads TGTGCCAGCAGATCCGACAGGGGGCTTACTGAAGCTTTCTTT.